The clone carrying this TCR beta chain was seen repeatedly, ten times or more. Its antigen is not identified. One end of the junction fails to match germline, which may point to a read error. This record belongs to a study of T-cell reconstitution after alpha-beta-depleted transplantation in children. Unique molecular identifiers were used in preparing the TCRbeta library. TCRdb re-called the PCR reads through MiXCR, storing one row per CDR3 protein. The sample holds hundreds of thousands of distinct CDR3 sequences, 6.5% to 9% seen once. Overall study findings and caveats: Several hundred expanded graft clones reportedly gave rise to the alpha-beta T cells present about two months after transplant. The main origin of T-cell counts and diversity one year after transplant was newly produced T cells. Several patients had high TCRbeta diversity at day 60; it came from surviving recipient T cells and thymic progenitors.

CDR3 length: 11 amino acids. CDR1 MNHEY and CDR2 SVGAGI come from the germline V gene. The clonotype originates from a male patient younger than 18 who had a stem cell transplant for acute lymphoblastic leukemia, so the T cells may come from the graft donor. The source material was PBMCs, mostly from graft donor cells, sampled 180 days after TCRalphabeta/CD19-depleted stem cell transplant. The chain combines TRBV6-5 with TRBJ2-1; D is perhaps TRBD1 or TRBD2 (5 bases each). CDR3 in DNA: TGTGCCAGCAGTTCTGGGGGACGCCGGCTCTTC. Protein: CASSSGGRRLF.